These 17 T cell receptor beta chains share one sample of origin, sequenced in a study of shared clonotypes between healthy human individuals. Repertoires were generated with immunoSEQ multiplex PCR, while TCRdb's copy carries only in-frame clones and drops some. The repertoire includes under 2.5 million clones, around 93% of them detected once, and around 0.4% sits in the top ten. The specimen sequenced was naive CD4+ T cells from PBMCs. Described subset: CD45RA+ positively selected. The source of these receptors is a man between 18 and 35 years old in good health. Some clones in this sample may be carry-over from other donors' samples.

The V call is TRBV7-3, the J call TRBJ2-3; perhaps D is TRBD1 or TRBD2 (6 bases each). The CDR3 contains 13 residues. The ends were cut back, 3 bases at V and 5 bases at J, with 9 bases in the middle. CDR1 is SGHTA and CDR2 is FQGTGA in the germline V gene. The CDR3 bases are TGTGCCAGCAGCTTCGGGGGCCAAGATACGCAGTATTTT. It encodes CASSFGGQDTQYF.

This clone showed up just once. The rearrangement uses TRBV7-3 and TRBJ2-2; no reliable D call. The germline V and J ends were trimmed by 5 bases and 2 bases, with 9 bases remaining between them. The CDR3 spans 14 residues. CDR1 is SGHTA, CDR2 FQGTGA, per germline. The CDR3 region is CASSVNRNTGELFF. CDR3 DNA sequence: TGTGCCAGCAGCGTGAACAGAAACACCGGGGAGCTGTTTTTT.

The CDR3 spells CASSRTGLADKNIQYF. The CDR3, as DNA: TGTGCCAGCAGCCGAACCGGGCTAGCCGACAAAAACATTCAGTACTTC. V is TRBV14 and J is TRBJ2-4; a possible D gene is TRBD2 (5 bases). From germline, CDR1 is SGHDN and CDR2 FVKESK. This CDR3 contains 16 residues. V was clipped by 4 bases and J by 3 bases, with 16 bases between them.

This chain uses TRBV30 with TRBJ1-1; D is uncertain. Germline V gene sequence: CDR1 GTSNPN, CDR2 SVGIG (reference sequence). The CDR3 is made up of 10 amino acids. V was clipped by 7 bases and J by 4 bases, with 7 bases between them. CDR3 sequence (DNA): TGTGCCTTGGCCCGCACTGAAGCTTTCTTT. This translates into CALARTEAFF.

The chain uses TRBV5-1 and TRBJ2-6; D uncertain. Trimming pared 4 bases from V and 2 bases from J, leaving 13 bases between. CDR3 length equals 16 residues. CDR1 SGHRS and CDR2 YFSETQ come from the germline V gene. This chain's CDR3 is CASSLPSITGANVLTF. DNA of the CDR3: TGCGCCAGCAGCCTCCCCTCGATAACTGGGGCCAACGTCCTGACTTTC.

Comments on this clone: Other DNA variants within this sample encode the same CDR3. This chain uses TRBV11-2 with TRBJ2-7; 7 bases match TRBD1. CDR1 is SGHAT, CDR2 FQNNGV, per germline. The CDR3 sequence is 14 residues long. The V and J ends lost 5 bases and 1 base, in that order; junction bases with no gene match: 5. Written as DNA, the CDR3 is TGTGCCAGCAGCCGGACAGGAAGATCCTACGAGCAGTACTTC. Translation gives CASSRTGRSYEQYF. The full variable domain, rest sourced from reference TRBV11-2 and TRBJ2-7, is EAGVAQSPRYKIIEKRQSVAFWCNPISGHATLYWYQQILGQGPKLLIQFQNNGVVDDSQLPKDRFSAERLKGVDSTLKIQPAKLEDSAVYLCASSRTGRSYEQYFGPGTRLTVT.

V and J are TRBV2 and TRBJ1-2, with 9 bases aligning to TRBD1. Germline assignment: CDR1 SNHLY and CDR2 FYNNEI. The CDR3 is 16 residues long. The trim removed 6 bases at V and 3 bases at J, leaving 11 bases unmatched. CDR3 loop: CASRGGQGNLYYGYTF. CDR3 nucleotides: TGTGCCAGCAGGGGAGGACAGGGGAACCTCTACTATGGCTACACCTTC.

The CDR3: CSVTGTAYGYTF. Written as DNA, the CDR3 is TGCAGCGTCACAGGGACAGCCTATGGCTACACCTTC. The rearrangement uses TRBV29-1 and TRBJ1-2; TRBD1 agrees at 7 bases. The CDR3 has 12 amino acids. With V trimmed by 6 bases and J by 4 bases, 5 bases remained unmatched. The germline V gene has CDR1 SQVTM and CDR2 ANQGSEA.

The chain carries TRBV5-6 and TRBJ2-2; TRBD2 aligns across 10 bases. The V segment lost 0 bases and the J segment 5 bases; nucleotides outside the gene matches: 4. Germline CDR1 SGHDT, CDR2 YYEEEE. This CDR3 spans 16 amino acids. This CDR3 reads CASSLDPTSGTGELFF. The CDR3 DNA follows: TGTGCCAGCAGCTTGGATCCGACTAGCGGGACCGGGGAGCTGTTTTTT.

This clone has a handful of counts. Other DNA sequences in the same sample also yield this CDR3. This chain links TRBV25-1 with TRBJ1-1; D gene unclear. CDR3 length: 11 residues. CDR1 is MGHDK and CDR2 is SYGVNS in the germline V gene. The germline V and J ends were trimmed by 8 bases and 1 base, with 5 bases remaining between them. The DNA of the CDR3 is TGTGCCAGCGGGGAGAACACTGAAGCTTTCTTT. Its protein product is CASGENTEAFF.

The genes are TRBV5-4 and TRBJ2-7, with D unresolved. The V gene lost 9 bases and the J gene lost 7 bases, with 20 bases spanning the gap. The CDR3 has 13 amino acids. Germline values: CDR1 SGHNT, CDR2 YYREEE (reference sequence). The CDR3 region has the DNA TGTGCCACCTCCGAGGAACGACACCTGGAGCAGTACTTC. This gives the protein CATSEERHLEQYF.

The rearrangement joins TRBV28 to TRBJ1-1, with TRBD1 as a possible D gene (6 bases). The CDR3 has 13 residues. CDR1 and CDR2 (germline): MDHEN, SYDVKM. V gave up 5 bases and J gave up 6 bases, with 13 bases separating them. Here the CDR3 reads CASSLDRRAEAFF. CDR3 bases: TGTGCCAGCAGTCTGGACAGACGGGCTGAAGCTTTCTTT.

The chain carries TRBV18 and TRBJ2-3, with D perhaps TRBD1 (6 bases). This CDR3 has 16 amino acids. Germline CDR1 reads KGHSH; CDR2 reads LQKENI. V shed 3 bases and J shed 3 bases, with 16 bases lying between them. Written as DNA, the CDR3 is TGTGCCAGCTCACCCGGCCTAGGGGGTATTACAGATACGCAGTATTTT. Protein: CASSPGLGGITDTQYF.

The chain carries TRBV25-1 and TRBJ1-4; unclear D gene. Trimming took off 2 bases at V and 2 bases at J, with 9 bases between the two ends. Germline CDR1 MGHDK, CDR2 SYGVNS. The CDR3 sequence is 15 residues long. CDR3 nucleotide sequence: TGTGCCAGCAGTGAACCAGGTGGGACTAATGAAAAACTGTTTTTT. Protein sequence: CASSEPGGTNEKLFF.

A word on this clone: This sample also contains other DNA sequences that code for the same CDR3. V and J are TRBV28 and TRBJ2-5; D not resolved. The germline CDR1 and CDR2 sequences are MDHEN and SYDVKM. Trimming pared 2 bases from V and 3 bases from J, leaving 1 base between. The CDR3 spans 11 residues. Here the CDR3 DNA reads TGTGCCAGCAGTTTAAAAGAGACCCAGTACTTC. Translating gives CASSLKETQYF.

The rearrangement joins TRBV7-2 to TRBJ2-2; 10 nucleotides align to TRBD2. This CDR3 has 17 amino acids. The V and J ends lost 5 bases and 4 bases, in that order; junction bases with no gene match: 10. The germline V gene has CDR1 SGHTA and CDR2 FQGNSA. The CDR3 DNA follows: TGTGCCAGCAGCGTCGGGCTAGCGGGAGTTTCCACCGGGGAGCTGTTTTTT. Translating gives CASSVGLAGVSTGELFF.

The chain is built from TRBV4-2 and TRBJ2-5; no clear D gene. The CDR3 extends over 15 amino acids. Germline CDR1 LGHNA, CDR2 YNFKEQ. Trimming stripped 1 base from V and 4 bases from J, with 13 bases between. CDR3 region: CASSQAPVRRETQYF. CDR3 nucleotide sequence: TGTGCCAGCAGCCAAGCCCCGGTGCGGCGAGAGACCCAGTACTTC.